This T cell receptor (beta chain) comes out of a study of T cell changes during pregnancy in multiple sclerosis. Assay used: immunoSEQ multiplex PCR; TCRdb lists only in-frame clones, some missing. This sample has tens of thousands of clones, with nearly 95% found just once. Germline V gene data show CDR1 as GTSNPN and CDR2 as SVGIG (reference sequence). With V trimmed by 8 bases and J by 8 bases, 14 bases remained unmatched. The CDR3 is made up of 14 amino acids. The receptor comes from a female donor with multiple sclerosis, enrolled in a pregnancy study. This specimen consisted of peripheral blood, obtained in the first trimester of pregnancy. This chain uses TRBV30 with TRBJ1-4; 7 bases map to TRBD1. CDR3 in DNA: TGTGCCGGGGACAGCGCCGGGGTGGGAGAAAAACTGTTTTTT. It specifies CAGDSAGVGEKLFF.